This T cell receptor beta chain was captured by sequencing in a study of cytomegalovirus exposure and HLA in healthy donors. Regarding this clone: The sample contains more than one DNA sequence encoding this CDR3.

In germline, CDR1 is SEHNR, CDR2 FQNEAQ (reference sequence). CDR3 length equals 14 residues. The V gene end was trimmed by 3 bases and the J gene end by 3 bases; junction bases not matched to a gene: 1. Primers for the PCR totalled 60 Vbeta and 13 Jbeta. Libraries were prepared by immunoSEQ multiplex PCR; TCRdb keeps only in-frame clonotypes and omits some of them. The sample lists about 110,000 clones, around 66% occurring once. This rearrangement joins TRBV7-9 to TRBJ2-3; 9 nucleotides line up with TRBD2. This receptor was taken from a young man in good health and CMV-seropositive. The specimen sequenced was PBMCs. CDR3: CASSLRGGTDTQYF. The DNA for the CDR3 is TGTGCCAGCAGCTTGCGGGGGGGTACAGATACGCAGTATTTT.